This T cell receptor beta chain is drawn from a study of shared clonotypes between healthy human individuals (dated by TCRdb to the early 2020s). For the study in its entirety: The cohort comprised two women and three men aged 18 to 49 years. Each donor's leukapheresis produced roughly between about 0.8 and 10 billion PBMCs. To increase sequencing depth and limit assay-specific biases, TCR repertoire library preparation and sequencing were carried out by different laboratories using diverse techniques. Per donor, three plates each were used for CD4 naive and CD4 memory, two for CD8 naive, and one for CD8 memory. The study deeply sequenced blood TCR repertoires of five healthy adults to estimate repertoire size and the extent of clonotype sharing between individuals. What the study reported, not specific to this receptor: The small number of donors limited the genetic and exposure-history diversity represented. When a few donors were compared, the shared fraction of clonotypes was around 5% for naive CD4, over 3% for naive CD8, about 2.4% for memory CD4, and less than 0.45% for memory CD8. Even with the large sequencing depth, rarefaction of the sorted-subset datasets indicated that sequencing was incomplete. Only blood was sampled, and tissue TCR repertoires likely differ from those in blood. Pairwise subsampling indicated that sequencing depth was expected to affect the degree of clonotype sharing among donors. Larger estimated clonotype richness was generally found for naive subsets than for memory subsets. Clonotypes shared by all four sorted-subset donors showed higher generation probabilities than non-shared clonotypes.

A note on this clone: It lacks a known antigen. Per-base quality was not reported, and no clone a single base away is much larger than it.

Based on the germline V gene, the CDR1 and CDR2 sequences are SQVTM and ANQGSEA. There are 12 amino acids in the CDR3, from cysteine to phenylalanine inclusive. Of the read, only the CDR3 DNA is kept; its 36 bases are in frame from base 1. V was cut back by 7 bases and J by 2 bases, leaving a gap of 9 bases between them. For the CD8 naive samples, CD45RO-negative cells were positively selected for CCR7, yielding a CD45RA+CCR7+ population from which TemRA cells were excluded. Healthy HIV-negative adults with no recently reported acute infections or vaccinations were included as donors. All donors were Caucasian adults living in Nashville, Tennessee, USA. Blood was collected by leukapheresis, and PBMCs were isolated by Ficoll-Histopaque density gradient centrifugation and then cryopreserved in liquid nitrogen vapor phase. Purity and quantity of every magnetically sorted T cell population were checked by analytical flow cytometry. Genomic DNA was isolated from every sorted fraction and measured by UV absorbance on a Nanodrop 2000c.

Using the deep immunoSEQ assay, multiplex PCR amplified TCR CDR3 regions from genomic DNA. Extracted genomic DNA from each cell subset was distributed evenly across all wells of several immunoSEQ 96-well plates, and each plate was treated as a replicate. For sorted subsets, 200 to 250 ng of genomic DNA, equivalent to some 33,000 T cell genomes, went into each replicate PCR. The purified libraries were quantified using a Qubit 3.0 fluorometer, sized with a Bioanalyzer 2100, and then quantified again using the KAPA Library Quantification kit. Every immunoSEQ 96-well plate was sequenced on a separate single-read 150-cycle Illumina NextSeq 550 flow cell. As for the authors' bioinformatics: Because the immunoSEQ output held only junctional sequences and lacked quality scores, the filtering could not match the filtering applied to full-length reads. To assign V/J genes and CDR3, sequences were annotated using PyIR, a Python wrapper for IgBLAST v1.9, with IMGT germline references. Reads with weak V/J assignments (E-value above 1e-6), missing CDR3, stop codons, out-of-frame junctions, or ambiguous translated residues were removed. V3J clonotypes were defined as sequences sharing the same inferred V gene, J gene, and CDR3 amino acid sequence. The percentage overlap between two repertoires was calculated by dividing the number of shared unique clonotypes by the size of the smaller repertoire. Richness of each repertoire was evaluated using RTK rarefaction, the Chao1 estimator, and Recon v2.1 estimates of unobserved clonotypes. Generation probabilities for all TCRbeta clonotypes obtained by the gDNA method from a handful of donors were computed using OLGA. Drawn from immuneACCESS, this table holds only the in-frame rearrangements with V and J called that TCRdb kept. Clones are partly lost; checked studies trace under half to an unresolved V gene and leave the rest unexplained. V and J calls and clone size are copied from that table; D and trimming were computed from the DNA. A total of approximately 2,000,000 clones appear in this sample, about 93% of them only once. Roughly 1.7% of the sample is taken by the ten largest.

The sample was naive CD8+ T cells from PBMCs. This specimen's cell subset or site label, interpreted: CD45RA+CCR7+. The chain was built from TRBV29-1 and TRBJ1-3; a confident D gene designation cannot be given. The receptor was derived from a man aged 18 to 30 in good health. Some clones in this sample may be carry-over from other donors' samples. The CDR3 region reads CSALGAGNTIYF. Here is the DNA: TGCAGCGCCTTGGGAGCTGGAAACACCATATATTTT.